Presented here are 11 T cell receptor beta chains from one specimen sequenced in a study of blood T cell repertoires in COVID-19. The protocol was immunoSEQ multiplex PCR, while the TCRdb copy is restricted to in-frame clones and leaves out a portion. The table records about 350,000 clones, 89% of them present only once. Sequencing was done on a sample of peripheral blood. These receptors were obtained from a woman aged 55-69 years with COVID-19, enrolled during active disease.

The V and J genes are TRBV13 and TRBJ2-3; TRBD2 is a possible D gene (6 bases). The CDR3 contains 12 residues. Germline CDR1 reads PRHDT; CDR2 reads FYEKMQ (reference sequence). Trimming shortened V by 5 bases and J by 4 bases, and 7 bases separated the two germline ends. CDR3 in DNA: TGTGCCAGCAGCCCGGGGGCAGATACGCAGTATTTT. Encoded protein: CASSPGADTQYF.

The genes are TRBV18 and TRBJ2-2; possibly TRBD1 for D (6 bases). Germline values: CDR1 KGHSH, CDR2 LQKENI. Trimming cost V 3 bases and J 6 bases, with 8 bases left between them. The CDR3 is 13 amino acids. The CDR3 DNA is TGTGCCAGCTCACCCCGACAGGCCGGGGAGCTGTTTTTT. Translating it yields CASSPRQAGELFF.

This clone was seen only once. This CDR3 is CASRATGINSPLHF. CDR3 DNA: TGTGCCAGCAGAGCGACAGGAATCAATTCACCCCTCCACTTT. V gene TRBV6-4 combines with J gene TRBJ1-6, with D perhaps TRBD1 (6 bases). The V gene lost 6 bases and the J gene lost 7 bases, with 13 bases spanning the gap. Germline CDR1 MRHNA, CDR2 SNTAGT. CDR3 size: 14 residues.

The gene calls are TRBV2 and TRBJ2-1; 9 bases match TRBD1. The CDR3 is 16 amino acids. V lost 4 bases to trimming and J lost 2 bases; unmatched junction nucleotides: 6. Germline V gene lookup returns CDR1 SNHLY and CDR2 FYNNEI. The CDR3, as DNA: TGTGCCAGCAGTGTTACGACAGGGGGGACCTACAATGAGCAGTTCTTC. Protein: CASSVTTGGTYNEQFF.

The chain joins TRBV14 to TRBJ1-4, with D hard to call. Trimming removed 1 base from V and 2 bases from J, with 14 bases in between. CDR1 SGHDN and CDR2 FVKESK come from the germline V gene. The CDR3 contains 17 residues. The chain's CDR3 is CASSQGNPVRTNEKLFF. In DNA form, the CDR3 reads TGTGCCAGCAGCCAAGGTAACCCGGTCAGGACTAATGAAAAACTGTTTTTT.

J is TRBJ2-5 and V is TRBV29-1, with D uncertain. V lost 6 bases and J lost 5, with 4 bases in between. This CDR3 is 9 amino acids long. In germline, CDR1 is SQVTM, CDR2 ANQGSEA. CDR3 DNA: TGCAGCGTCGGGGAGACCCAGTACTTC. Residues: CSVGETQYF.

As to this clone: Additional DNA sequences in this sample encode the identical CDR3. The chain has TRBV5-1 and TRBJ2-1; TRBD1 is a possible D gene (5 bases). The CDR3 is 13 residues long. Germline CDR1 is SGHRS and CDR2 is YFSETQ. V was pared by 2 bases and J by 4 bases, with 7 bases between. Here the CDR3 reads CASSFTGYNEQFF. CDR3 nucleotides: TGCGCCAGCAGCTTTACAGGATACAATGAGCAGTTCTTC. The variable domain in full, with the rest retrieved from reference TRBV5-1 and TRBJ2-1, is KAGVTQTPRYLIKTRGQQVTLSCSPISGHRSVSWYQQTPGQGLQFLFEYFSETQRNKGNFPGRFSGRQFSNSRSEMNVSTLELGDSALYLCASSFTGYNEQFFGPGTRLTVL.

There are a few counts of this clone. This rearrangement joins TRBV12-2 to TRBJ1-6. TRBV12-2 is a documented pseudogene. The CDR3 contains 18 residues. In nucleotides, the CDR3 is TGTGCAAGTCGCTTAGCACGCTCCTCGACAGCGGGTGATTCACCCCTCCACTTT. This codes for CASRLARSSTAGDSPLHF.

The gene calls are TRBV3-1 (or the pseudogene TRBV3-2) and TRBJ1-1; the match to TRBD1 covers 9 bases. Germline V gene sequence: CDR1 LGHDT, CDR2 YNNKEL (reference sequence). Trimming at V came to 1 base and at J to 3 bases, leaving 3 bases not matched to a gene. The CDR3 covers 15 residues. CDR3 amino acids: CASSQGWTGDTEAFF. The CDR3 nucleotides read TGTGCCAGCAGCCAAGGTTGGACAGGGGACACTGAAGCTTTCTTT.

This clone was seen once. The chain joins TRBV5-6 to TRBJ2-2; 8 nucleotides agree with TRBD1. The V gene end was trimmed by 4 bases and the J gene end by 6 bases; junction bases not matched to a gene: 8. Germline CDR1 is SGHDT and CDR2 is YYEEEE. CDR3 length: 15 amino acids. DNA for the CDR3: TGTGCCAGCAGCCCCTCGACAGGGGCCCCCGGGGAGCTGTTTTTT. Its translation: CASSPSTGAPGELFF.

This clone has a single count. The rearrangement uses TRBV18 and TRBJ1-1, with D unresolved. This CDR3 contains 12 residues. Trimming shortened V by 3 bases and J by 1 base, and 3 bases separated the two germline ends. Germline V CDR1 and CDR2: KGHSH, LQKENI. CDR3: CASSPANTEAFF. The CDR3 nucleotides are TGTGCCAGCTCACCGGCGAACACTGAAGCTTTCTTT.